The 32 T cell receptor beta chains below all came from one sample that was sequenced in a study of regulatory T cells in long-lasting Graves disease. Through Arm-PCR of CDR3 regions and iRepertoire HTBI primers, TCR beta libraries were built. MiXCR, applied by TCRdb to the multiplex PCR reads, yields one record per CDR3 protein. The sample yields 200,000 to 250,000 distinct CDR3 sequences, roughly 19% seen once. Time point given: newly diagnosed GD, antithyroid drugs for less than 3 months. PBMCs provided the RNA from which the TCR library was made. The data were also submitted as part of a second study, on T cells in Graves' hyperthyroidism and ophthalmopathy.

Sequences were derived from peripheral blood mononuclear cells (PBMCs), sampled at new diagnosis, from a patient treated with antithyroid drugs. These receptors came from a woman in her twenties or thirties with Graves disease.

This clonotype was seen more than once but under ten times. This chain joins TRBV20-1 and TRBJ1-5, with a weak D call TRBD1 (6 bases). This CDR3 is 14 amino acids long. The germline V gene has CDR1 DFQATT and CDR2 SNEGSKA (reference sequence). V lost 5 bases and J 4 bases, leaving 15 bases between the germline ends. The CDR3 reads CSAAPTGRNQPQHF. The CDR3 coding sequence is TGCAGTGCTGCACCAACAGGGAGGAATCAGCCCCAGCATTTT.

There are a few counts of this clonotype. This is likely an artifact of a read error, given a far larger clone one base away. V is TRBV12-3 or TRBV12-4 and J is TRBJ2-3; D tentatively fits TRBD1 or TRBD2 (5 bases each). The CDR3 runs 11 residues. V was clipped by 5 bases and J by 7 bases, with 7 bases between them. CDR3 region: CASSPGHTQYF. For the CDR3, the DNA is TGTGCCAGCAGTCCGGGGCATACGCAGTATTTT.

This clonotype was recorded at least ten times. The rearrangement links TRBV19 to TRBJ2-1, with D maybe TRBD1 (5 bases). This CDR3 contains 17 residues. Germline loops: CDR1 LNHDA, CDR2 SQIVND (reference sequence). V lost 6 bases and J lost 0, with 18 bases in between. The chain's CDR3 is CASRSTDRRFSYNEQFF. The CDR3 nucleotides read TGTGCCAGTAGGTCGACAGATAGGCGGTTCTCCTACAATGAGCAGTTCTTC.

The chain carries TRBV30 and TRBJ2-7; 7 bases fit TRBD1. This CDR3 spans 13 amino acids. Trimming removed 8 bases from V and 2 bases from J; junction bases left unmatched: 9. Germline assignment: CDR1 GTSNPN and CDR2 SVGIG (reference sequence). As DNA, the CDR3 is TGTGCCCGTGACCGGGACAGAGCCTACGAGCAGTACTTC. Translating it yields CARDRDRAYEQYF.

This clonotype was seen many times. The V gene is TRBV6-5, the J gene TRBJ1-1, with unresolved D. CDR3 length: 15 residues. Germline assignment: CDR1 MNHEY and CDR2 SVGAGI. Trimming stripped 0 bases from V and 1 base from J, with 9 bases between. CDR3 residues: CASSYSRIANTEAFF. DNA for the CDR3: TGTGCCAGCAGTTACTCGAGAATAGCGAACACTGAAGCTTTCTTT.

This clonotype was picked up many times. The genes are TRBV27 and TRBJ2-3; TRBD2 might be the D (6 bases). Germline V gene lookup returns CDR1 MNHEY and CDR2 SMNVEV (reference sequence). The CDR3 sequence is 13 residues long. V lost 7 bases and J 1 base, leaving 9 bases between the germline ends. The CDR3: CASIGGGTDTQYF. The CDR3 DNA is TGTGCCAGCATCGGGGGTGGCACAGATACGCAGTATTTT.

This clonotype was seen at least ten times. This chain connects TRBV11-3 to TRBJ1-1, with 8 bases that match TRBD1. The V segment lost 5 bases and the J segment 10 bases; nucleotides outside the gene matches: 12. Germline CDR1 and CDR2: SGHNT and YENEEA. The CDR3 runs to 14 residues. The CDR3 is CASSPGGQGAVAFF. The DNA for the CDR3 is TGTGCCAGCAGCCCCGGAGGGCAGGGGGCTGTAGCTTTCTTT.

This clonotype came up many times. The CDR3 reads CASSLYGTGVHTEAFF. The CDR3 nucleotides are TGTGCCAGCAGTTTATATGGGACAGGGGTGCACACTGAAGCTTTCTTT. The V and J genes are TRBV28 and TRBJ1-1; TRBD1 matches 10 bases. CDR1 and CDR2 from the germline V gene are MDHEN and SYDVKM. V gave up 1 base and J gave up 3 bases; unmatched junction bases: 5. This CDR3 contains 16 residues.

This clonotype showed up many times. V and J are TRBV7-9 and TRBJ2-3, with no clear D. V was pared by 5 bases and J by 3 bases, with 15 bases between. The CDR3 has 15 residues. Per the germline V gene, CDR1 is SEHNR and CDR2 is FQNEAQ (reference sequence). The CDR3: CASSPPSEETDTQYF. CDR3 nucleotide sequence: TGTGCCAGCAGCCCCCCTTCTGAGGAGACAGATACGCAGTATTTT.

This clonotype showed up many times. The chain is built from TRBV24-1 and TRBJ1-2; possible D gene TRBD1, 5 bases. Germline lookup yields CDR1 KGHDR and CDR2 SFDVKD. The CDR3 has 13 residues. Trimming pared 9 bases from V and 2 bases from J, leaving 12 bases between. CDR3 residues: CATHETENYGYTF. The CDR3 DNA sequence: TGTGCCACCCATGAGACAGAGAACTATGGCTACACCTTC.

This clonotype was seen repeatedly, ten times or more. This CDR3 reads CATSDSSPGTGLAVPGKAFF. In DNA form, the CDR3 reads TGTGCCACCAGTGATTCAAGTCCCGGGACAGGGCTGGCGGTTCCGGGAAAAGCTTTCTTT. The V call is TRBV24-1, the J call TRBJ1-1; 9 bases fit TRBD1. Germline lookup yields CDR1 KGHDR and CDR2 SFDVKD. The CDR3 has 20 residues. Trimming cost V 2 bases and J 9 bases; bases outside gene matches: 24.

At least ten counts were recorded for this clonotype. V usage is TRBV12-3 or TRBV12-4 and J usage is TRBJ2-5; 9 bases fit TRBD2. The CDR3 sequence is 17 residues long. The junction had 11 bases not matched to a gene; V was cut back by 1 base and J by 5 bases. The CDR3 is CASSLVGGGRAGETQYF. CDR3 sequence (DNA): TGTGCCAGCAGTTTAGTTGGAGGCGGGAGGGCCGGGGAGACCCAGTACTTC.

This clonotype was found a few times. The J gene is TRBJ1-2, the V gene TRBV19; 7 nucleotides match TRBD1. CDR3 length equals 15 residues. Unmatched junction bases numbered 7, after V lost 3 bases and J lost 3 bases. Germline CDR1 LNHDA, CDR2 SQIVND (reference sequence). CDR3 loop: CASSMTDRVDYGYTF. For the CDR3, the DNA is TGTGCCAGTAGTATGACAGACAGGGTGGACTATGGCTACACCTTC.

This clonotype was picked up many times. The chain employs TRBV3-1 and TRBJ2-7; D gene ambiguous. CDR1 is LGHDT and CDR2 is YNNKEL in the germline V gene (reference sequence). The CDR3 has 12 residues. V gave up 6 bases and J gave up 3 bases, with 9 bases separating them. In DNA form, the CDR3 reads TGTGCCAGCAGTCCCTCGGGCTACGAGCAGTACTTC. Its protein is CASSPSGYEQYF.

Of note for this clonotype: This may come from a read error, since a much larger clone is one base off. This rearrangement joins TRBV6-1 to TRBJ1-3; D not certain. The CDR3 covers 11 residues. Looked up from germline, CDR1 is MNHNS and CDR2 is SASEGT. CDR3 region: CASSVGNAIYF. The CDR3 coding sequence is TGTGCCAGCAGCGTCGGAAACGCCATATATTTT.

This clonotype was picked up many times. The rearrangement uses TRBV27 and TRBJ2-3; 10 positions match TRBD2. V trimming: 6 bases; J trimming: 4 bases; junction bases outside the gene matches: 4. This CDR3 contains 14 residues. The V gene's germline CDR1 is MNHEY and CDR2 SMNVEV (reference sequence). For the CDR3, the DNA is TGTGCCAGCAGGGCTAGCGGGAGATCAGATACGCAGTATTTT. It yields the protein CASRASGRSDTQYF.

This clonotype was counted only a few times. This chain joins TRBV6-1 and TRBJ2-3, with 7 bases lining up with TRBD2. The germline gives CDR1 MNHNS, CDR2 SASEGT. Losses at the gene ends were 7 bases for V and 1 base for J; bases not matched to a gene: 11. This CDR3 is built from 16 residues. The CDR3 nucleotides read TGTGCCAGCATGAGATGGGCGGGAGTGGGCACAGATACGCAGTATTTT. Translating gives CASMRWAGVGTDTQYF.

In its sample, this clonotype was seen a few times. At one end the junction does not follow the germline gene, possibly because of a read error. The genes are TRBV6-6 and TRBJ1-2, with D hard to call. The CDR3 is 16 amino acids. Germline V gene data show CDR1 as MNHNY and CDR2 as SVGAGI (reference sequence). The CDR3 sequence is CVSSYSRPDSNYGYTF. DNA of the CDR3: TGTGTCAGCAGTTACTCGCGACCTGATTCCAACTATGGCTACACCTTC.

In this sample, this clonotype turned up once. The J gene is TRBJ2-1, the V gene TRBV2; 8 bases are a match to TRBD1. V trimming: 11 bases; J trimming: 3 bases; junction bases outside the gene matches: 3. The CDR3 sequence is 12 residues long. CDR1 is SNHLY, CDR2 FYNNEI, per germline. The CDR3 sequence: CAVGQGYNEQFF. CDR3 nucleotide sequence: TGTGCCGTTGGACAGGGCTACAATGAGCAGTTCTTC. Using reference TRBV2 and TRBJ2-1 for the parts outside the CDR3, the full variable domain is EPEVTQTPSHQVTQMGQEVILRCVPISNHLYFYWYRQILGQKVEFLVSFYNNEISEKSEIFDDQFSVERPDGSNFTLKIRSTKLEDSAMYFCAVGQGYNEQFFGPGTRLTVL.

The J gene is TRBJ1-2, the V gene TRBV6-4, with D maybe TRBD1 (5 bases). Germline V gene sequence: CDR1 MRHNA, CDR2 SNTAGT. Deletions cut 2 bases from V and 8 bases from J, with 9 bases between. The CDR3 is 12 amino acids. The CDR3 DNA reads TGTGCCAGCAGTGACGCAGGGTACGGCTACACCTTC. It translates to CASSDAGYGYTF.

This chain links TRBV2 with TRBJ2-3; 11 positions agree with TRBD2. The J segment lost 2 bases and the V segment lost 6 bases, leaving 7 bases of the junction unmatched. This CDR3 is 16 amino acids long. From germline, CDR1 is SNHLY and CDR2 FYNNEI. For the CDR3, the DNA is TGTGCCAGCAGAGCCGGGACTAGCGGATACACAGATACGCAGTATTTT. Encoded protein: CASRAGTSGYTDTQYF.

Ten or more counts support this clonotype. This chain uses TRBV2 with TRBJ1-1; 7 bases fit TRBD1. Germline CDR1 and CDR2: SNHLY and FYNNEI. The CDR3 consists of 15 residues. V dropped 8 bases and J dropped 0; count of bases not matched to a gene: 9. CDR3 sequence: CASRSGQSLNTEAFF. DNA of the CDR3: TGTGCCAGCCGATCGGGACAGTCACTGAACACTGAAGCTTTCTTT.

The CDR3 DNA reads TGTGCCAGCAGTTGGAGGACAGTCCCACCCTACGAGCAGTACTTC. Translating gives CASSWRTVPPYEQYF. The chain joins TRBV12-3 or TRBV12-4 to TRBJ2-7; a possible D gene is TRBD1 (6 bases). V was clipped by 4 bases and J by 2 bases, with 15 bases between them. The CDR3 is made up of 15 amino acids.

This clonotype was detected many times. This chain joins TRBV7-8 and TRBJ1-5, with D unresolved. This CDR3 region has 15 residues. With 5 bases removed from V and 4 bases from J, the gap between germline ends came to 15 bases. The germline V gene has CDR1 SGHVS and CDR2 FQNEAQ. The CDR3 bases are TGTGCCAGCAGCGCCATAGCGGGGTCAAATCAGCCCCAGCATTTT. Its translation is CASSAIAGSNQPQHF.

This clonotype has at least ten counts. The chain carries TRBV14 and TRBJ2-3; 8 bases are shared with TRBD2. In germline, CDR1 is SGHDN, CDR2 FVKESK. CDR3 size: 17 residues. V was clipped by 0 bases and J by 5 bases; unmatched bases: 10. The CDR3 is CASSQESEREILDTQYF. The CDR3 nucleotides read TGTGCCAGCAGCCAAGAGAGCGAGCGGGAGATTCTAGATACGCAGTATTTT.

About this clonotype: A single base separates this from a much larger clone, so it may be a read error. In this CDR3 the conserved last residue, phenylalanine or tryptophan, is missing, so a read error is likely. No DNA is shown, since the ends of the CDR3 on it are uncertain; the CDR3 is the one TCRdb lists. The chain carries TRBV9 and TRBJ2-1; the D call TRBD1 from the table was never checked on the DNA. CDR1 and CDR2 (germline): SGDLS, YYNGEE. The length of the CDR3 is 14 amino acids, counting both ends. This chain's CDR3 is CASSPRADKGSWFS.

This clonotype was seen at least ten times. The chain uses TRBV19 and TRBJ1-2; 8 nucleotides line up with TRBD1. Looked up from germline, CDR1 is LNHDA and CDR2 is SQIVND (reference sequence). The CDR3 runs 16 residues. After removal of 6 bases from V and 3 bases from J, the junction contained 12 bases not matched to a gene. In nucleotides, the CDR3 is TGTGCCAGTAGCACGTCTGACAGGGGCCACCACTATGGCTACACCTTC. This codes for CASSTSDRGHHYGYTF. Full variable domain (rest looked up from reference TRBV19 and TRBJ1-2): DGGITQSPKYLFRKEGQNVTLSCEQNLNHDAMYWYRQDPGQGLRLIYYSQIVNDFQKGDIAEGYSVSREKKESFPLTVTSAQKNPTAFYLCASSTSDRGHHYGYTFGSGTRLTVV.

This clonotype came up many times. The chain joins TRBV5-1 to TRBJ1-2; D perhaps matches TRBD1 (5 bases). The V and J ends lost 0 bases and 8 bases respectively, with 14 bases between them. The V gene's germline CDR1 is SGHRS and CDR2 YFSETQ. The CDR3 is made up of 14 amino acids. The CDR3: CASSLAEGLGGYTF. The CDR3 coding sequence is TGCGCCAGCAGCTTGGCCGAGGGGCTCGGAGGCTACACCTTC.

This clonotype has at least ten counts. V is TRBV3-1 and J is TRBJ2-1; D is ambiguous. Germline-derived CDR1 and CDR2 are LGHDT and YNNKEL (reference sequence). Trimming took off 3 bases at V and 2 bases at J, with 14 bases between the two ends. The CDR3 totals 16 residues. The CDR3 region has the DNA TGTGCCAGCAGCCATTTCATGACTCCCCCCTACAATGAGCAGTTCTTC. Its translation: CASSHFMTPPYNEQFF.

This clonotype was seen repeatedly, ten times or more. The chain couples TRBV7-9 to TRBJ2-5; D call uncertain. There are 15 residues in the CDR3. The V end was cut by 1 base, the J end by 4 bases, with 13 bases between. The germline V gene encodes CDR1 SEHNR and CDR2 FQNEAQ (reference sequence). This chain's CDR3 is CASSLGSSRRETQYF. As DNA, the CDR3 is TGTGCCAGCAGCTTAGGCAGCTCAAGGAGAGAGACCCAGTACTTC.

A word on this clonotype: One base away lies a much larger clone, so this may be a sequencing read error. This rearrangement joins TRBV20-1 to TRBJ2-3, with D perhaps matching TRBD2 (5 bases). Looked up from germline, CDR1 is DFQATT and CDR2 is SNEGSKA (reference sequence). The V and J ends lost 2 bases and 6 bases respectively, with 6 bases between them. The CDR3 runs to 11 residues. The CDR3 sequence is CSARSGDTQYF. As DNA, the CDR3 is TGCAGTGCTAGATCGGGGGATACGCAGTATTTT.

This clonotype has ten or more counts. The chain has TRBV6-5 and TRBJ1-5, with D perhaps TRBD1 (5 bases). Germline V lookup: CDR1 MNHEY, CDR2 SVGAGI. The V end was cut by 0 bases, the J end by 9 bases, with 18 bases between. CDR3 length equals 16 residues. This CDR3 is CASSYSGQGGMTPQHF. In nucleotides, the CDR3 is TGTGCCAGCAGTTACTCGGGGCAGGGCGGAATGACGCCCCAGCATTTT.